This T cell receptor (beta chain) was captured by sequencing in a study of T cells in localized non-small cell lung cancer (dated by TCRdb to the early 2020s). With respect to the entire study: The study examined T cell repertoires in a few hundred patients with early-stage NSCLC and compared tumors with uninvolved tumor-adjacent lungs. The cohort comprised 200 to 300 treatment-naïve NSCLC patients with resected, localized lung tumors. NSCLC patients had a mean age of approximately 66 years, and approximately 140 were male and some 98 female. What the study reported, not specific to this receptor: Because multi-region sequencing of the tumors was not done, intratumor heterogeneity could not be ruled out. Longer overall survival was associated with higher T cell density in blood, whereas shorter survival was associated with higher clonality in adjacent lung. Because of the exploratory design, TCR variables were selected using unadjusted p-values without false-discovery rate correction. Uninvolved tumor-adjacent lung showed the highest T cell clonality, higher than tumor, which suggests more focused antigenic responses in the uninvolved tumor-adjacent lung. A median of about 55 of the top 100 tumor clones were detected in paired uninvolved adjacent lung, and 28 of these tumor clones were also found among the top 100 clones of the paired uninvolved adjacent lung.

At diagnosis, tumor, uninvolved tumor-adjacent lung and peripheral blood were collected and then preserved as a mix of FFPE and fresh-frozen material. For TCR repertoire profiling, the blood samples were analyzed as peripheral blood mononuclear cells. As concerns this clone: Its antigen target is currently unknown. Per-base qualities were not stored, and no clone one base away is much larger.

TCR beta CDR3 regions were sequenced from DNA using the immunoSEQ Assay. For the original study's pipeline: To compute T cell density, TCR beta template counts were normalized to usable DNA, which was estimated by amplifying housekeeping genes. Richness was estimated with the preseqR package, extrapolating to 400,000 templates for PBMC samples and 120,000 templates for tissue samples. Clonality was taken to be one minus Pielou's evenness. Tissue-enriched TCRs were identified through differential abundance testing performed on productive amino-acid clonotypes, with a minimum total count of 5 and an alpha of 0.1. The Jaccard Index and the Morisita Overlap Index were used to quantify repertoire overlap between compartments. GLIPH grouped TCR beta CDR3s together with public tetramer-defined viral CDR3s, and a viral motif had to include at least three viral sequences and show V-gene enrichment. Not all clones reach the TCRdb copy of this immuneACCESS table, which keeps in-frame sequences only. Checked studies attribute under half of the gap to unresolved V genes and leave the rest unexplained. D and trimming were read from the DNA, whereas the V and J calls and clone size are those reported in that table. The sample includes tens of thousands of clones, with approximately 83% observed a single time. Of the sample, about a sixth falls within the top ten clones.

Via the germline V gene, CDR1 is SGHRS and CDR2 YFSETQ. Deletion took 4 bases off V and 5 bases off J, with a span of 12 bases between the germline ends. The cysteine opens and the phenylalanine closes a CDR3 of 13 amino acids. Only the CDR3 DNA is retained, 39 bases long and in frame from the first base. Sequencing used peripheral blood mononuclear cells, obtained before any cancer treatment. The chain employs TRBV5-1 and TRBJ1-1; TRBD1 might be the D gene, on 6 matching bases. The sequence derives from a man aged 40 to 69 with stage III lung adenocarcinoma. The nucleotides are TGCGCCAGCAGCGACGGAGGGGGAACTGAAGCTTTCTTT. Its coded protein is CASSDGGGTEAFF.